This T cell receptor beta chain originates from a study of T cells expressing NK-cell markers. Study context: In sorted CD3+CD56+NKG2C+, CD3+CD56+NKG2C- and CD3+CD56-NKG2C+ T cells, TCR beta repertoires were obtained. Within the sequenced cohort of eight donors, seven exhibited HCMV seropositivity and one was seronegative.

Study-wide results and limits: Whether expanded NKG2C+ T cell clones recognized HCMV stayed uncertain.

Germline CDR1 reads SGDLS; CDR2 reads YYNGEE. CDR3 size: 18 residues. As to this clonotype: Antigen unknown.

5'RACE template switching with UMIs produced the TCR beta cDNA. TCRdb re-analyzed the 5' RACE reads; it lists each CDR3 protein once, without DNA. The listing records about 180,000 distinct CDR3 sequences. This chain connects TRBV9 to TRBJ2-1; with no DNA, the TCRdb D assignment of TRBD2 cannot be verified. The source of this sequence is a man aged 18-70 years in good health. Source material: blood T cells: a sorted CD56 or NKG2C T cell subset, CD4+ or CD8+ T cells, or bulk PBMC T cells (not recorded which). The CDR3 spells CASSPYDGLSGGHNEQFF.